The 23 T cell receptor beta chains below come from one sample, sequenced in a study of blood T cells in healthy people across ages. It was with a sample-barcoded 5' primer and a J-beta primer mix that a second PCR of about 6 to 12 cycles was run. Each CDR3 protein gets one entry after TCRdb re-called the 5' RACE reads with MiXCR. The table records 1.5 million to 1.9 million distinct CDR3 sequences, roughly two fifths of them present only once. Material for sequencing was blood. The receptors were gathered from a woman aged 18-35 years in good health.

Only one count was recorded for this clonotype. The chain links TRBV2 to TRBJ2-3; TRBD1 agrees at 9 bases. CDR3 size: 18 residues. With 6 bases clipped from V and 4 bases from J, the junction kept 17 bases outside the gene matches. Germline assignment: CDR1 SNHLY and CDR2 FYNNEI. The CDR3: CASRESQTGTGNPDTQYF. The CDR3 DNA reads TGTGCCAGCAGAGAATCACAGACCGGGACAGGGAACCCAGATACGCAGTATTTT. The whole variable domain, filled in from reference TRBV2 and TRBJ2-3, reads EPEVTQTPSHQVTQMGQEVILRCVPISNHLYFYWYRQILGQKVEFLVSFYNNEISEKSEIFDDQFSVERPDGSNFTLKIRSTKLEDSAMYFCASRESQTGTGNPDTQYFGPGTRLTVL.

The V and J genes are TRBV4-3 and TRBJ2-5; D is unclear. CDR3 size: 17 residues. Germline CDR1 reads LGHNA; CDR2 reads YSLEER. Trimming cost V 0 bases and J 2 bases, with 16 bases left between them. In nucleotides, the CDR3 is TGCGCCAGCAGCCAAGATATCGGAGTTTACTCTCAAGAGACCCAGTACTTC. Amino acids: CASSQDIGVYSQETQYF.

The chain uses TRBV11-2 and TRBJ1-2; 7 positions match TRBD1. CDR1 is SGHAT and CDR2 is FQNNGV in the germline V gene. The CDR3 length is 15 residues. V was clipped by 5 bases and J by 4 bases; unmatched bases: 10. CDR3 amino acids: CASSPLGQGVYGYTF. CDR3 coding DNA: TGTGCCAGCAGCCCTCTAGGGCAGGGGGTCTATGGCTACACCTTC.

The genes are TRBV29-1 and TRBJ2-4; D is unclear. This CDR3 comprises 11 residues. V shed 3 bases and J shed 13 bases, with 13 bases lying between them. Germline V CDR1 and CDR2: SQVTM, ANQGSEA. The CDR3 DNA follows: TGCAGCGTTGATGGTTTCTGGGGACAGTACTTC. Protein product: CSVDGFWGQYF.

V is TRBV5-1 and J is TRBJ2-3, with D tentatively TRBD2 (5 bases). The CDR3 sequence is 11 residues long. V was pared by 6 bases and J by 5 bases, with 7 bases between. CDR1 SGHRS and CDR2 YFSETQ come from the germline V gene. The CDR3: CASTLEDTQYF. CDR3 DNA sequence: TGCGCCAGCACACTAGAAGATACGCAGTATTTT.

The chain is built from TRBV13 and TRBJ1-1; 8 bases match TRBD1. This CDR3 region has 13 residues. Germline V gene sequence: CDR1 PRHDT, CDR2 FYEKMQ (reference sequence). V trimming: 0 bases; J trimming: 11 bases; junction bases outside the gene matches: 5. CDR3 bases: TGTGCCAGCAGCTTAGGACAGGGGGTGTTCGCTTTCTTT. The encoded protein is CASSLGQGVFAFF.

This clonotype was counted between two and nine times. The chain has TRBV6-6 and TRBJ1-1; 7 bases match TRBD1. CDR3 length: 16 residues. J gave up 0 bases and V 0 bases, and 4 bases lay outside the gene matches. The germline CDR1 and CDR2 sequences are MNHNY and SVGAGI (reference sequence). In DNA, the CDR3 is TGTGCCAGCAGTTACTCTATGACAGGGATGAACACTGAAGCTTTCTTT. The encoded protein is CASSYSMTGMNTEAFF.

The chain has TRBV4-3 and TRBJ1-3; D not certain. The CDR3 runs 16 residues. With 0 bases removed from V and 1 base from J, the gap between germline ends came to 10 bases. Per germline, CDR1 LGHNA and CDR2 YSLEER. The CDR3 DNA reads as TGCGCCAGCAGCCAAGACAGGCTAATTTCTGGAAACACCATATATTTT. Its translation: CASSQDRLISGNTIYF.

The genes are TRBV10-3 and TRBJ2-1; a possible D gene is TRBD2 (7 bases). The length of the CDR3 is 15 residues. Germline V lookup: CDR1 ENHRY, CDR2 SYGVKD. V was clipped by 2 bases and J by 7 bases, with 15 bases between them. The CDR3 loop reads CAISERGGRGNEQFF. CDR3 nucleotides: TGTGCCATCAGTGAGCGCGGGGGCAGAGGAAATGAGCAGTTCTTC.

This clonotype was seen a handful of times. CDR3: CASSRSGTGHNYGYTF. The CDR3 DNA is TGTGCCAGCAGTCGATCCGGGACAGGGCATAACTATGGCTACACCTTC. The chain uses TRBV25-1 and TRBJ1-2, with 9 bases aligning to TRBD1. Germline V gene sequence: CDR1 MGHDK, CDR2 SYGVNS. This CDR3 spans 16 amino acids. The V and J ends lost 5 bases and 1 base, in that order; junction bases with no gene match: 8.

The genes are TRBV15 and TRBJ2-2; TRBD1 might be the D (6 bases). From germline, CDR1 is LNHNV and CDR2 YYDKDF (reference sequence). V lost 11 bases, J lost 5 bases, and 27 bases lay in between. The CDR3 runs 17 residues. The CDR3 nucleotides read TGTGCCGCCAACGTCATTCGCAGGGGTCGTTGGACCGGGGAGCTGTTTTTT. Residues: CAANVIRRGRWTGELFF.

The J gene is TRBJ1-5, the V gene TRBV10-3; D call uncertain. The ends were cut back, 7 bases at V and 0 bases at J, with 7 bases in the middle. CDR3 size: 13 residues. Germline V CDR1 and CDR2: ENHRY, SYGVKD. The CDR3 nucleotides read TGTGCCATCAACCGAGATAGCAATCAGCCCCAGCATTTT. Amino acid sequence: CAINRDSNQPQHF.

The sample holds a few counts of this clonotype. V is TRBV6-4 and J is TRBJ2-1; 10 bases align to TRBD2. With 8 bases clipped from V and 6 bases from J, the junction kept 13 bases outside the gene matches. Germline assignment: CDR1 MRHNA and CDR2 SNTAGT. The CDR3 spans 16 residues. The CDR3: CASAPRLAGGPNEQFF. CDR3 DNA: TGTGCCAGCGCCCCCCGCTTAGCGGGAGGTCCCAATGAGCAGTTCTTC.

The chain uses TRBV7-2 and TRBJ1-1; D is undetermined. The CDR3 sequence is 14 residues long. Germline CDR1 reads SGHTA; CDR2 reads FQGNSA. V was pared by 0 bases and J by 4 bases, with 9 bases between. This chain's CDR3 is CASSLASGRTEAFF. In nucleotides, the CDR3 is TGTGCCAGCAGCTTAGCCTCGGGTCGCACTGAAGCTTTCTTT.

The J gene is TRBJ2-5, the V gene TRBV6-5; D is undetermined. The CDR3 is 14 amino acids. The V and J ends lost 6 bases and 1 base respectively, with 12 bases between them. Germline values: CDR1 MNHEY, CDR2 SVGAGI. The CDR3 sequence is CASRRGLIQETQYF. The CDR3 nucleotides are TGTGCCAGCAGACGCGGCCTGATCCAAGAGACCCAGTACTTC.

The chain is built from TRBV6-6 and TRBJ2-3, with a possible D match to TRBD2 (5 bases). The CDR3 length is 15 residues. CDR1 and CDR2 (germline): MNHNY, SVGAGI (reference sequence). V was clipped by 0 bases and J by 3 bases, with 10 bases between them. CDR3 amino acids: CASSYSPRETDTQYF. The CDR3 DNA reads TGTGCCAGCAGTTACTCGCCTAGGGAGACAGATACGCAGTATTTT.

There are a few counts of this clonotype. The chain couples TRBV6-1 to TRBJ1-1; D is unresolved. Germline V gene sequence: CDR1 MNHNS, CDR2 SASEGT. Deletions cut 5 bases from V and 1 base from J, with 14 bases between. The CDR3 length is 15 residues. The CDR3 sequence: CASSPTGSTNTEAFF. The CDR3 DNA reads TGTGCCAGCAGTCCGACGGGATCTACGAACACTGAAGCTTTCTTT.

This clonotype showed up just a few times. V is TRBV9 and J is TRBJ2-7, with 9 bases fitting TRBD2. Unmatched junction bases numbered 10, after V lost 0 bases and J lost 3 bases. Germline V gene sequence: CDR1 SGDLS, CDR2 YYNGEE. CDR3 length: 17 residues. The DNA of the CDR3 is TGTGCCAGCAGCGTAGGACTAGCGGCCGGGTTCTTCTACGAGCAGTACTTC. It translates to CASSVGLAAGFFYEQYF.

This clonotype was picked up a small number of times. The chain combines TRBV6-5 with TRBJ1-2, with D maybe TRBD1 (5 bases). There are 13 residues in the CDR3. V was pared by 3 bases and J by 8 bases, with 13 bases between. Germline assignment: CDR1 MNHEY and CDR2 SVGAGI. The CDR3 spells CASSYERGRGYTF. The CDR3 coding sequence is TGTGCCAGCAGTTATGAGAGGGGCAGGGGCTACACCTTC.

This clonotype occurred a few times. The chain uses TRBV4-3 and TRBJ2-4; possible D gene TRBD2, 6 bases. The DNA matches TRBJ2-7 better at its end, which makes the J call doubtful. The CDR3 spans 14 residues. From germline, CDR1 is LGHNA and CDR2 YSLEER. CDR3 amino acids: CAAGRELGSYEQYF. The CDR3 DNA reads as TGCGCCGCCGGACGGGAGCTCGGGTCGTACGAGCAGTACTTC.

This clonotype occurred a few times. This chain uses TRBV20-1 with TRBJ1-5; D call uncertain. Germline CDR1 is DFQATT and CDR2 is SNEGSKA (reference sequence). The CDR3 contains 15 residues. V was clipped by 1 base and J by 2 bases, with 12 bases between them. The CDR3 nucleotides read TGCAGTGCTAGAGGGCTCAAGGGAGGCAATCAGCCCCAGCATTTT. The encoded protein is CSARGLKGGNQPQHF.

The sample holds a few counts of this clonotype. This sequence joins TRBV5-1 and TRBJ2-2; D is uncertain. Germline values: CDR1 SGHRS, CDR2 YFSETQ. Trimming removed 0 bases at V and 10 bases at J, with 7 bases between. CDR3 length: 12 amino acids. CDR3 DNA: TGCGCCAGCAGCTTGGGGTTCACGGAGCTGTTTTTT. Encoded protein: CASSLGFTELFF.

J is TRBJ2-3 and V is TRBV5-1; the D gene is possibly TRBD2 (5 bases). Germline assignment: CDR1 SGHRS and CDR2 YFSETQ. The ends were cut back, 1 base at V and 4 bases at J, with 13 bases in the middle. CDR3 length equals 15 residues. DNA for the CDR3: TGCGCCAGCAGCTTGAATAGCGTTGTCGCAGATACGCAGTATTTT. Translated, it gives CASSLNSVVADTQYF. The entire variable domain, with the rest obtained from reference TRBV5-1 and TRBJ2-3, is as follows: KAGVTQTPRYLIKTRGQQVTLSCSPISGHRSVSWYQQTPGQGLQFLFEYFSETQRNKGNFPGRFSGRQFSNSRSEMNVSTLELGDSALYLCASSLNSVVADTQYFGPGTRLTVL.